Listed here are 29 T cell receptor beta chains from one sample, sequenced in a study of blood T cell repertoires in COVID-19. The method was immunoSEQ multiplex PCR; TCRdb's version includes in-frame clones alone and lacks a portion of them. The table shows 250,000 or so clones, with around 87% occurring only once. The sample consisted of PBMCs or T cells enriched from blood (not recorded which). These receptors all stem from a woman between 45 and 65 years old who had recovered from COVID-19.

The chain carries TRBV28 and TRBJ1-1; 7 nucleotides align to TRBD1. Germline assignment: CDR1 MDHEN and CDR2 SYDVKM. The CDR3 runs 15 residues. The trim removed 5 bases at V and 7 bases at J, leaving 13 bases unmatched. CDR3 nucleotides: TGTGCCAGCAGTACGAATCCAGGGGGTGGTCGTGAAGCTTTCTTT. This encodes CASSTNPGGGREAFF.

The chain joins TRBV27 to TRBJ2-7; possible D gene TRBD2, 6 bases. The CDR3 covers 13 residues. Germline-derived CDR1 and CDR2 are MNHEY and SMNVEV (reference sequence). Deletions cut 6 bases from V and 1 base from J, with 10 bases between. CDR3 protein: CASRAEGSYEQYF. Written as DNA, the CDR3 is TGTGCCAGCAGGGCGGAGGGGTCCTACGAGCAGTACTTC.

The chain links TRBV25-1 to TRBJ1-2, with a tentative D call TRBD1 (6 bases). Germline CDR1 and CDR2: MGHDK and SYGVNS. The V gene lost 4 bases and the J gene lost 6 bases, with 18 bases spanning the gap. The CDR3 has 15 amino acids. The chain's CDR3 is CASSGKGVWPDGYTF. In DNA, the CDR3 is TGTGCCAGCAGTGGAAAGGGGGTATGGCCCGATGGCTACACCTTC.

V usage is TRBV18 and J usage is TRBJ1-1; unclear D gene. Germline V gives CDR1 KGHSH, CDR2 LQKENI. V gave up 4 bases and J gave up 8 bases, with 8 bases separating them. The CDR3 runs to 11 residues. CDR3 protein: CASSLTEEAFF. CDR3 nucleotides: TGTGCCAGCTCACTGACGGAGGAAGCTTTCTTT.

The chain couples TRBV7-3 to TRBJ1-5; no firm D call. Germline CDR1 and CDR2: SGHTA and FQGTGA. V gave up 2 bases and J gave up 3 bases, with 5 bases separating them. The CDR3 has 13 residues. CDR3 protein: CASSLFVNQPQHF. The DNA of the CDR3 is TGTGCCAGCAGCTTATTCGTCAATCAGCCCCAGCATTTT.

The chain joins TRBV29-1 to TRBJ1-5; TRBD1 might be the D (5 bases). The V end lost 8 bases, the J end lost 3 bases, and 14 bases lay between the germline ends. The germline gives CDR1 SQVTM, CDR2 ANQGSEA. This CDR3 comprises 13 residues. The CDR3 here is CSIQRGLNQPQHF. The CDR3 nucleotides are TGCAGCATCCAGCGGGGCCTCAATCAGCCCCAGCATTTT. Combining the CDR3 with reference TRBV29-1 and TRBJ1-5 gives the whole variable domain SAVISQKPSRDICQRGTSLTIQCQVDSQVTMMFWYRQQPGQSLTLIATANQGSEATYESGFVIDKFPISRPNLTFSTLTVSNMSPEDSSIYLCSIQRGLNQPQHFGDGTRLSIL.

The chain has TRBV28 and TRBJ2-1, with D unresolved. V was shortened by 5 bases and J by 4 bases, with 3 bases between the two germline ends. Germline-derived CDR1 and CDR2 are MDHEN and SYDVKM. CDR3 length: 11 amino acids. The CDR3 DNA sequence: TGTGCCAGCAGTCCGTACAATGAGCAGTTCTTC. It codes for CASSPYNEQFF.

V gene TRBV6-2 or TRBV6-3 combines with J gene TRBJ2-1, with TRBD2 matching 9 bases. This CDR3 has 15 residues. Trimming removed 5 bases from V and 10 bases from J; junction bases left unmatched: 12. Germline assignment: CDR1 MNHEY and CDR2 SVGEGT. CDR3 residues: CASSHGTSKGLEQFF. DNA for the CDR3: TGTGCCAGCAGTCACGGGACTAGCAAAGGATTAGAGCAGTTCTTC.

The rearrangement uses TRBV11-3 and TRBJ1-2; tentatively, D is TRBD1 (6 bases). The CDR3 is 13 amino acids. Trimming took off 4 bases at V and 8 bases at J, with 14 bases between the two ends. The germline gives CDR1 SGHNT, CDR2 YENEEA. DNA for the CDR3: TGTGCCAGCAGCTATACGCAGGGGACGGGCTACACCTTC. Translation: CASSYTQGTGYTF.

This clone was counted only a few times. The junction and the germline gene differ at one end; a read error may be behind it. The chain is built from TRBV7-7 and TRBJ1-1; unclear D gene. CDR3 length equals 13 residues. Germline loops: CDR1 SSHAT, CDR2 FNYEAQ (reference sequence). The chain's CDR3 is CASSLAENTEAFF. The CDR3 region has the DNA TGTGCTAGCAGCTTGGCAGAGAACACTGAAGCTTTCTTT.

The chain links TRBV28 to TRBJ2-3; 7 bases line up with TRBD1. Germline values: CDR1 MDHEN, CDR2 SYDVKM. The CDR3 sequence is 15 residues long. Trimming took 6 bases from V and 2 from J; bases not matched to a gene: 8. This CDR3 is CASRRRQGYTDTQYF. The CDR3, as DNA: TGTGCCAGCAGGCGTAGACAGGGCTACACAGATACGCAGTATTTT.

Points on this clone: At one end, the junction sequence differs from germline, possibly due to a read error. The rearrangement links TRBV7-9 to TRBJ2-1, with a possible D match to TRBD2 (6 bases). Germline CDR1 is SEHNR and CDR2 is FQNEAQ (reference sequence). The CDR3 is 16 residues long. CDR3 DNA sequence: TGTGCCAGCAGCTTAGGGTTCCGGGACTCCGACAATGAGCAGTTCTTC. Translation gives CASSLGFRDSDNEQFF.

The genes are TRBV5-1 and TRBJ2-1, with 7 positions matching TRBD1. CDR3 length: 17 amino acids. The germline V gene encodes CDR1 SGHRS and CDR2 YFSETQ. After removal of 0 bases from V and 11 bases from J, the junction contained 17 bases not matched to a gene. The CDR3 bases are TGCGCCAGCAGCTTGGCGTTACAGGGGTTCTCCAGACGTAAGCAGTTCTTC. Residues: CASSLALQGFSRRKQFF.

The rearrangement joins TRBV5-4 to TRBJ1-1, with D possibly being TRBD1 (6 bases). The CDR3 contains 15 residues. V lost 4 bases and J lost 0, with 13 bases in between. CDR1 is SGHNT, CDR2 YYREEE, per germline (reference sequence). This CDR3 is CASSPYRVMNTEAFF. CDR3 in DNA: TGTGCCAGCAGCCCCTACAGGGTAATGAACACTGAAGCTTTCTTT.

V and J are TRBV7-9 and TRBJ2-1; weak D call: TRBD2 (5 bases). Germline CDR1 is SEHNR and CDR2 is FQNEAQ (reference sequence). Trimming cost V 5 bases and J 0 bases, with 14 bases left between them. This CDR3 contains 16 residues. The CDR3 sequence is CASSPWGGSSYNEQFF. The CDR3, as DNA: TGTGCCAGCAGCCCCTGGGGTGGGAGCTCCTACAATGAGCAGTTCTTC.

The rearrangement joins TRBV9 to TRBJ1-5, with 8 nucleotides matching TRBD1. Germline CDR1 is SGDLS and CDR2 is YYNGEE. The CDR3 totals 15 residues. The junction had 10 bases not matched to a gene; V was cut back by 4 bases and J by 7 bases. CDR3 sequence: CASSFGQGGDQPQHF. CDR3 coding DNA: TGTGCCAGCAGCTTCGGACAGGGTGGAGACCAGCCCCAGCATTTT.

The chain uses TRBV5-1 and TRBJ2-7; possibly TRBD1 for D (5 bases). The CDR3 loop spans 15 amino acids. Germline CDR1 and CDR2: SGHRS and YFSETQ. Trimming took 0 bases from V and 2 from J, leaving 12 bases between them. Here the CDR3 DNA reads TGCGCCAGCAGCTTGGGGGCGACACAGGCCTACGAGCAGTACTTC. Amino acids: CASSLGATQAYEQYF.

This clone has more than one count but fewer than ten. The chain links TRBV9 to TRBJ2-1; perhaps TRBD1 as D (5 bases). Germline CDR1 SGDLS, CDR2 YYNGEE. The CDR3 is 19 residues long. Trimming cost V 3 bases and J 2 bases, with 24 bases left between them. The CDR3 nucleotides read TGTGCCAGCAGCGCCCCAGCTGCCCTGGGGCGAGGTCCCTACAATGAGCAGTTCTTC. Protein sequence: CASSAPAALGRGPYNEQFF.

This clone was seen a few times. This sequence joins TRBV11-2 and TRBJ1-5, with D hard to call. The length of the CDR3 is 17 residues. The ends were cut back, 5 bases at V and 0 bases at J, with 17 bases in the middle. Per germline, CDR1 SGHAT and CDR2 FQNNGV. The CDR3 loop is CASSRRTSYSSNQPQHF. The CDR3 DNA follows: TGTGCCAGCAGCAGAAGAACCTCCTACTCTAGCAATCAGCCCCAGCATTTT.

Comments on this clone: The sample holds other DNA sequences that translate to the same CDR3. The chain couples TRBV9 to TRBJ1-3, with D possibly TRBD1 on 5 matching bases. The CDR3 consists of 16 residues. V lost 3 bases and J lost 0, with 13 bases in between. The germline CDR1 and CDR2 sequences are SGDLS and YYNGEE. The CDR3 nucleotides are TGTGCCAGCAGCGGTCCAGGGTCTTACTCTGGAAACACCATATATTTT. Translated, it gives CASSGPGSYSGNTIYF.

This sequence joins TRBV7-2 and TRBJ1-2; the D gene is possibly TRBD1 (5 bases). CDR3 size: 14 residues. Germline CDR1 is SGHTA and CDR2 is FQGNSA. The germline V and J ends were trimmed by 1 base and 7 bases, with 13 bases remaining between them. The CDR3 region is CASSLEVVGGGYTF. In DNA form, the CDR3 reads TGTGCCAGCAGCTTAGAGGTTGTGGGGGGTGGCTACACCTTC.

The V gene is TRBV5-1, the J gene TRBJ2-3; 12 bases line up with TRBD2. Germline CDR1 and CDR2: SGHRS and YFSETQ. The CDR3 contains 17 residues. The trim removed 5 bases at V and 2 bases at J, leaving 9 bases unmatched. The CDR3 loop is CASRLAGGAPPTDTQYF. In nucleotides, the CDR3 is TGCGCCAGCAGACTAGCGGGAGGAGCACCCCCCACAGATACGCAGTATTTT.

The chain carries TRBV3-1 (or the pseudogene TRBV3-2) and TRBJ1-2; no firm D call. With 1 base removed from V and 2 bases from J, the gap between germline ends came to 20 bases. The CDR3 runs 18 residues. Germline V CDR1 and CDR2: LGHDT, YNNKEL (reference sequence). The CDR3 sequence is CASSQVSLRRVGNYGYTF. The CDR3 DNA sequence: TGTGCCAGCAGCCAAGTCAGTCTACGGAGGGTTGGGAACTATGGCTACACCTTC.

Only one count was recorded for this clone. The chain recombines TRBV3-1 (or the pseudogene TRBV3-2) with TRBJ2-3; no reliable D call. The V gene lost 4 bases and the J gene lost 0 bases, with 8 bases spanning the gap. The CDR3 has 14 amino acids. Germline V gene lookup returns CDR1 LGHDT and CDR2 YNNKEL (reference sequence). The CDR3 DNA is TGTGCCAGCAGCCCCCCTTCTAGCACAGATACGCAGTATTTT. Translation: CASSPPSSTDTQYF.

This clone rates as medium-sized (0.01 to 0.1%). The chain joins TRBV7-8 to TRBJ2-3; a possible D gene is TRBD2 (5 bases). This CDR3 contains 14 residues. V dropped 6 bases and J dropped 0 bases, with 10 bases sitting between them. Germline loops: CDR1 SGHVS, CDR2 FQNEAQ. The CDR3 region has the DNA TGTGCCAGCAGGCGGACTCGGAGCACAGATACGCAGTATTTT. Translated: CASRRTRSTDTQYF.

The chain carries TRBV7-2 and TRBJ2-7; 7 nucleotides line up with TRBD2. Germline values: CDR1 SGHTA, CDR2 FQGNSA. With 6 bases clipped from V and 3 bases from J, the junction kept 8 bases outside the gene matches. The CDR3 is made up of 14 amino acids. CDR3 protein: CASRVRGGSYEQYF. CDR3 DNA sequence: TGTGCCAGCAGAGTTCGGGGCGGGAGCTACGAGCAGTACTTC.

This chain joins TRBV4-2 and TRBJ2-1; 13 positions agree with TRBD2. Per germline, CDR1 LGHNA and CDR2 YNFKEQ. The J segment lost 2 bases and the V segment lost 1 base, leaving 2 bases of the junction unmatched. The CDR3 spans 17 residues. For the CDR3, the DNA is TGTGCCAGCAGCCAAGCTGGGACTAGCGGGACCTACAATGAGCAGTTCTTC. Translation gives CASSQAGTSGTYNEQFF.

This chain joins TRBV28 and TRBJ2-5, with D unclear. Trimming cost V 3 bases and J 1 base, with 15 bases left between them. The CDR3 extends over 16 amino acids. Germline CDR1 MDHEN, CDR2 SYDVKM. CDR3 sequence reads: CASSFAPSTSQETQYF. The CDR3 DNA follows: TGTGCCAGCAGTTTTGCCCCCTCTACCTCCCAAGAGACCCAGTACTTC.

The chain joins TRBV3-1 (or the pseudogene TRBV3-2) to TRBJ1-4, with D tentatively TRBD1 (5 bases). The germline V gene has CDR1 LGHDT and CDR2 YNNKEL (reference sequence). V lost 1 base to trimming and J lost 8 bases, with 14 bases between them. The CDR3 runs to 15 residues. In nucleotides, the CDR3 is TGTGCCAGCAGCCAAGCCCGCCAGGGTTTGGAAAAACTGTTTTTT. It codes for CASSQARQGLEKLFF.